Listed below are T cell receptor beta chains from one sample, sequenced in a study of blood T cell repertoires in COVID-19. The protocol was immunoSEQ multiplex PCR, while the TCRdb copy is restricted to in-frame clones and leaves out a portion. The data hold about 240,000 clones, with 75% to 85% observed a single time. The sequenced material came from peripheral blood. The receptors derive from a woman aged 60 to 75 with active or convalescent COVID-19. CDR3s include the opening cysteine and the closing phenylalanine or tryptophan. A D gene is named only where the DNA matches it firmly. Some rows have no size entry. The others give once, few or many, or a class for an expanded clone.

size	V	J	D	DNA	CDR3
.	TRBV5-1	TRBJ2-2	TRBD2	TGCGCCAGCAGCGTGCTAGCGGGGGGGCCGTACACCGGGGAGCTGTTTTTT	CASSVLAGGPYTGELFF
.	TRBV27	TRBJ1-6	.	TGTGCCAGCAGTTTAAGCAGGGGCTATAATTCACCCCTCCACTTT	CASSLSRGYNSPLHF
few	TRBV6-5	TRBJ1-2	TRBD1	TGTGCCAGCAGTAATAGGGACAGGGGGGGCTACACCTTC	CASSNRDRGGYTF
.	TRBV19	TRBJ2-3	.	TGTGCCAGTAGTATCAGTTCGGGAGATACGCAGTATTTT	CASSISSGDTQYF
once	TRBV5-6	TRBJ1-6	.	TGTGCCAGCAGCCGGACAGCCCGCAATTCACCCCTCCACTTT	CASSRTARNSPLHF
.	TRBV30	TRBJ2-1	.	TGTGCCGGGACACGGGAACAGTCCATGAATGAGCAGTTCTTC	CAGTREQSMNEQFF
.	TRBV5-6	TRBJ2-7	TRBD1	TGTGCCAGCAGTCGGGACAGGAGGGGCTACGAGCAGTACTTC	CASSRDRRGYEQYF
.	TRBV7-9	TRBJ1-1	.	TGTGCCAGCAGCTTATATCCCCGCCTCGGGGGTAACACTGAAGCTTTCTTT	CASSLYPRLGGNTEAFF
.	TRBV3-1/TRBV3-2	TRBJ2-7	TRBD2	TGTGCCAGCAGCCTCAAGTCCCTCGGGGGGACTAGCGGGGCATTTTCCTACGAGCAGTACTTC	CASSLKSLGGTSGAFSYEQYF
.	TRBV6-5	TRBJ1-2	.	TGTGCCAGCAGTTCCCCGAAAGGGGGTAACTATGGCTACACCTTC	CASSSPKGGNYGYTF
.	TRBV9	TRBJ2-1	TRBD2	TGTGCCAGCAGCGTAGCTGCTAGCGGGGGGTACAATGAGCAGTTCTTC	CASSVAASGGYNEQFF
.	TRBV18	TRBJ2-1	TRBD1	TGTGCCAGCTCACCACCCGTGACAGGGCCCTACAATGAGCAGTTCTTC	CASSPPVTGPYNEQFF
.	TRBV24-1	TRBJ2-3	.	TGTGCCACCAGTGATCTCACTAGTTTGGCTACAGATACGCAGTATTTT	CATSDLTSLATDTQYF
.	TRBV27	TRBJ1-2	TRBD1	TGTGCCAGCAGGTCCCCCGGGACAGGACATGGCTACACCTTC	CASRSPGTGHGYTF
few	TRBV7-3	TRBJ2-7	TRBD1	TGTGCCAGCAGCTTAACCCCGGGACAGGGCTACGAGCAGTACTTC	CASSLTPGQGYEQYF
.	TRBV19	TRBJ1-4	.	TGTGCCAGTAGTATCAGGGAACCTGGGGAAAAACTGTTTTTT	CASSIREPGEKLFF
.	TRBV3-1/TRBV3-2	TRBJ2-3	TRBD1	TGTGCCAGCAGTTTAACAGGGGGCTGGAGCACAGATACGCAGTATTTT	CASSLTGGWSTDTQYF
.	TRBV19	TRBJ2-4	.	TGTGCCAGTAGTATAGAGAGGGCCAAAAACATTCAGTACTTC	CASSIERAKNIQYF
few	TRBV19	TRBJ2-5	TRBD2	TGTGCCAGTAGTGAACATGGCGGGACTAGAGAAGAGACCCAGTACTTC	CASSEHGGTREETQYF
few	TRBV28	TRBJ1-5	TRBD1	TGTGCCAGCAGTTTACAGGGGGATCAGCCCCAGCATTTT	CASSLQGDQPQHF
once	TRBV6-1	TRBJ1-5	.	TGTGCCAGCAGTGAAGCTCCGGGTGTTCAGCCCCAGCATTTT	CASSEAPGVQPQHF
.	TRBV2	TRBJ1-2	.	TGTGCCAGCAGTGGGGCGGACAGCCGAGTCGACTATGGCTACACCTTC	CASSGADSRVDYGYTF
.	TRBV5-6	TRBJ2-7	TRBD2	TGTGCCAGCAGCAAAGCGGGGTCCGGCTACGAGCAGTACTTC	CASSKAGSGYEQYF
few	TRBV6-6	TRBJ2-2	.	TGTGCCAGCAGTTTTACCACTCCAGGCGGGGAGCTGTTTTTT	CASSFTTPGGELFF
.	TRBV24-1	TRBJ2-5	TRBD2	TGTGCCAAGGCTCTAGCGGTCCAAGAGACCCAGTACTTC	CAKALAVQETQYF
.	TRBV25-1	TRBJ2-3	.	TGTGCCAGCAGTGACTGGGGGGGCACAGATACGCAGTATTTT	CASSDWGGTDTQYF
once	TRBV19	TRBJ1-5	TRBD1	TGTGCCAGTAGACTACAGGGGGCAGGTCAGCCCCAGCATTTT	CASRLQGAGQPQHF
.	TRBV30	TRBJ1-5	.	TGTGCCTGGAGTTTCCGGGGTGATCAGCCCCAGCATTTT	CAWSFRGDQPQHF
.	TRBV11-2	TRBJ2-7	TRBD1	TGTGCCAGCAGCTTAGTAGGAGGACAGGGATACGAGCAGTACTTC	CASSLVGGQGYEQYF
.	TRBV9	TRBJ2-5	TRBD1	TGTGCCAGCAGCCCCGGACAGGGGGTGGGAGAGACCCAGTACTTC	CASSPGQGVGETQYF
few	TRBV27	TRBJ2-1	TRBD1	TGTGCCAGCAGTCCGCGGGACAGGGACCCAATGATCTACAATGAGCAGTTCTTC	CASSPRDRDPMIYNEQFF
.	TRBV7-9	TRBJ1-2	.	TGTGCCAGCAGCCAGCGGGACACTTATGGCTACACCTTC	CASSQRDTYGYTF
few	TRBV30	TRBJ2-5	TRBD1	TGTGCCTGGAGCGGGACAGGAGAAGAGACCCAGTACTTC	CAWSGTGEETQYF
.	TRBV27	TRBJ1-5	.	TGTGCCAGCAGTTTAGCGGGGGAAGGCAATCAGCCCCAGCATTTT	CASSLAGEGNQPQHF
.	TRBV9	TRBJ1-1	.	TGTGCCAGCAGCGTAGAAGGGGGGAACACTGAAGCTTTCTTT	CASSVEGGNTEAFF
.	TRBV4-1	TRBJ1-2	TRBD1	TGCGCCAGCAGCCAAGCGGGCCAGGGGGCGCTTGTCTATGGCTACACCTTC	CASSQAGQGALVYGYTF
.	TRBV5-1	TRBJ1-2	TRBD1	TGCGCCAGCAGCTCGTATGGACAGGATGGCTACACCTTC	CASSSYGQDGYTF
once	TRBV10-1	TRBJ1-2	.	TGCGCCAGCAGTGCCGGGACTTTCTATGGCTACACCTTC	CASSAGTFYGYTF
.	TRBV10-3	TRBJ2-1	TRBD2	TGTGCCATCAGTGACTCTAGCGGGGGGGCCGGAAATGAGCAGTTCTTC	CAISDSSGGAGNEQFF
.	TRBV7-3	TRBJ1-2	TRBD1	TGTGCCAGCAGCTTATATAGGACAGGGGACTATGGCTACACCTTC	CASSLYRTGDYGYTF
.	TRBV3-1/TRBV3-2	TRBJ1-4	.	TGTGCCAGCAGCCAAGTGGGGGGGGTAATTGAAAAACTGTTTTTT	CASSQVGGVIEKLFF
.	TRBV7-8	TRBJ1-6	TRBD1	TGTGCCAGCAGGTTGGGACAGGGAAATTCACCCCTCCACTTT	CASRLGQGNSPLHF
.	TRBV19	TRBJ2-3	TRBD1	TGTGCCAGTACCCGGGGGACAGGGTCCACAGATACGCAGTATTTT	CASTRGTGSTDTQYF
.	TRBV19	TRBJ2-3	TRBD2	TGTGCCAGTAGCCCCGGGGGGGAGGGAGATACGCAGTATTTT	CASSPGGEGDTQYF
.	TRBV18	TRBJ2-5	.	TGTGCCAGCTCACCAACACAGGGCCTGGGGGAGACCCAGTACTTC	CASSPTQGLGETQYF
.	TRBV6-4	TRBJ2-3	.	TGTGCCAGCAGGGGGCCGCGAGAGTCGCAGTATTTT	CASRGPRESQYF
.	TRBV5-4	TRBJ1-2	TRBD1	TGTGCCAGCAGCCTACGGACAGGGGGCGCGAGGGGCTACACCTTC	CASSLRTGGARGYTF
.	TRBV5-8	TRBJ1-1	.	TGTGCCAGCAGCTTTCGGGAGCGAACTGAAGCTTTCTTT	CASSFRERTEAFF
.	TRBV9	TRBJ2-2	.	TGTGCCAGCAGCGTAGTCTTCGGGGAGCTGTTTTTT	CASSVVFGELFF
few	TRBV4-3	TRBJ2-7	.	TGCGCCAGCAGCCAAGGAACTATGGTGGGTTACGAGCAGTACTTC	CASSQGTMVGYEQYF
.	TRBV7-9	TRBJ2-1	.	TGTGCCAGCAGCTCGGGATTCTCCTACAATGAGCAGTTCTTC	CASSSGFSYNEQFF
.	TRBV18	TRBJ2-5	TRBD2	TGTGCCAGCTCACCACTGTTGATAGCGGGACAAGAGACCCAGTACTTC	CASSPLLIAGQETQYF
once	TRBV15	TRBJ2-5	.	TGTGCCACCAGCTACCGACAGCTAGAGACCCAGTACTTC	CATSYRQLETQYF
once	TRBV30	TRBJ1-4	TRBD1	TGTGCCTGGAGTACATTGGGACAGGGGTTTAAAAAACTGTTTTTT	CAWSTLGQGFKKLFF
.	TRBV5-4	TRBJ1-4	.	TGTGCCAGCAGCTCCCAGGGCTTAAATGAAAAACTGTTTTTT	CASSSQGLNEKLFF
.	TRBV7-2	TRBJ2-1	TRBD2	TGTGCCAGCAGCTTAGTAGCGGGGGGGGATGAGCAGTTCTTC	CASSLVAGGDEQFF
once	TRBV29-1	TRBJ2-7	TRBD1	TGCAGCGTTGGGACAGGCCCCGGCGAGCAGTACTTC	CSVGTGPGEQYF